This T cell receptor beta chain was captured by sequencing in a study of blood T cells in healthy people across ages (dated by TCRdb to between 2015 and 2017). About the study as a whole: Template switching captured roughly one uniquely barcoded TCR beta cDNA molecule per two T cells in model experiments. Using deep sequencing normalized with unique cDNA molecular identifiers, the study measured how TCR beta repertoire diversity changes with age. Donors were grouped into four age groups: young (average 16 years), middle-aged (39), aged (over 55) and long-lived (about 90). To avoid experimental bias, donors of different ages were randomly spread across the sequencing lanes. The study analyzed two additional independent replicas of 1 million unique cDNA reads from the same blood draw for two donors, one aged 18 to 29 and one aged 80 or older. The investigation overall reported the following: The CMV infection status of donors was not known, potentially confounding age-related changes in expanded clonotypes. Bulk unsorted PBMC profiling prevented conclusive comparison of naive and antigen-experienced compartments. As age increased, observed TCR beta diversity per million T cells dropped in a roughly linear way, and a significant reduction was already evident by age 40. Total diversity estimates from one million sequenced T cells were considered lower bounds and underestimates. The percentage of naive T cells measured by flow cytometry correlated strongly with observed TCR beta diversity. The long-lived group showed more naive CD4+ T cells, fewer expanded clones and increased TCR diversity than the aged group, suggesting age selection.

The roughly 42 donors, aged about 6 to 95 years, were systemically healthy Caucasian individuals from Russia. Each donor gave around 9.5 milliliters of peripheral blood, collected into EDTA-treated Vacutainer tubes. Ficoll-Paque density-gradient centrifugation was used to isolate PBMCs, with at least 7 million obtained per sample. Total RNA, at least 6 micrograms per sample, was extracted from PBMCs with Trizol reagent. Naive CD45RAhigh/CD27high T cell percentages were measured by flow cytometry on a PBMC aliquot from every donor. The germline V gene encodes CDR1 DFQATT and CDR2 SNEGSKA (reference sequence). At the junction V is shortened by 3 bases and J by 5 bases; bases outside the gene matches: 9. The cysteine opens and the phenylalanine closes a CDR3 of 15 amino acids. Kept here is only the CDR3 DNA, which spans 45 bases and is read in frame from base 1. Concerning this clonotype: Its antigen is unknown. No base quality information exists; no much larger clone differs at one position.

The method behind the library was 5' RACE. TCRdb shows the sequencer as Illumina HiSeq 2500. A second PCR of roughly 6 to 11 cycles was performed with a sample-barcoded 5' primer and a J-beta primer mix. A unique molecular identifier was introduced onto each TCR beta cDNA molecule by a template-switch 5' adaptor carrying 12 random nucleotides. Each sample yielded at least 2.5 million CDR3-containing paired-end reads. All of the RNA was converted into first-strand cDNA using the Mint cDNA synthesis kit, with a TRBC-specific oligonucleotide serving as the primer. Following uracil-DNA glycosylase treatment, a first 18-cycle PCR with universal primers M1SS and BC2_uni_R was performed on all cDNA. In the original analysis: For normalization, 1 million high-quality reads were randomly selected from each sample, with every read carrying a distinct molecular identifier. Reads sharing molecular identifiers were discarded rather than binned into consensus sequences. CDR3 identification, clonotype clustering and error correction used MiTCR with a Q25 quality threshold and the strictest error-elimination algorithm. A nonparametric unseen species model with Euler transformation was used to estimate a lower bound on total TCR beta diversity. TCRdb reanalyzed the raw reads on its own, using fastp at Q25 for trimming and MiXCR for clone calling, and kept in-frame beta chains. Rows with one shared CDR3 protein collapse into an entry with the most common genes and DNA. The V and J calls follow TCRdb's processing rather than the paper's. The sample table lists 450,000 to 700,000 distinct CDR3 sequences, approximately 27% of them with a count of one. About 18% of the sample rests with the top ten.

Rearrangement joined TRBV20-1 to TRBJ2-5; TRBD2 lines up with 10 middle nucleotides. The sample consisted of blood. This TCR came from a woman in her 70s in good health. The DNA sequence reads TGCAGTGCTAGCGACCCACTAGCGGGAACGGAGACCCAGTACTTC. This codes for CSASDPLAGTETQYF.